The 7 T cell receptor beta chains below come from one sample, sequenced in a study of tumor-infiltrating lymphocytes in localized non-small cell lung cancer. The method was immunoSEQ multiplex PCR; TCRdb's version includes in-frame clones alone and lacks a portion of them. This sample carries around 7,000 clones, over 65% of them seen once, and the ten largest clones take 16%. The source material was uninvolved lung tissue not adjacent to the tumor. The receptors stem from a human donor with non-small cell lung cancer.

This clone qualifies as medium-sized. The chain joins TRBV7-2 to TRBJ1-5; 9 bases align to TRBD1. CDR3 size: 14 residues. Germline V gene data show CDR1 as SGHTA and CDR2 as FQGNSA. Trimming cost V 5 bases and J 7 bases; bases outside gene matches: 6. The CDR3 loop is CASSLYRGQQPQHF. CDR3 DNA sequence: TGTGCCAGCAGCCTCTACAGGGGGCAACAGCCCCAGCATTTT.

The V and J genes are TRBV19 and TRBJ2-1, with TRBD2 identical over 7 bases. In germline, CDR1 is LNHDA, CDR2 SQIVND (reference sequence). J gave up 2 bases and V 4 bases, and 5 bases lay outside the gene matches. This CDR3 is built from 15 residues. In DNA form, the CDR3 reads TGTGCCAGTAGTAGGGAGGGACGACCCTACAATGAGCAGTTCTTC. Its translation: CASSREGRPYNEQFF.

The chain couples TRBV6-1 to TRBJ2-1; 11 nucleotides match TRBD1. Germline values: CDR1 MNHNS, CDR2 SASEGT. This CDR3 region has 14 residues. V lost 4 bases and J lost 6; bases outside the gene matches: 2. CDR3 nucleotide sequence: TGTGCCAGCAGTGTCGGGACAGGGGGCAATGAGCAGTTCTTC. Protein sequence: CASSVGTGGNEQFF.

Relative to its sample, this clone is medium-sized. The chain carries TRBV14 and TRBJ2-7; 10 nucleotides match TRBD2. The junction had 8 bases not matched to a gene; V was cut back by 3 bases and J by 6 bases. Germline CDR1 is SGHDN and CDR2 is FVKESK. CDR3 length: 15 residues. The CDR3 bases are TGTGCCAGCAGCCATGAACTAGCGGGATTAGTCGAGCAGTACTTC. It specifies CASSHELAGLVEQYF.

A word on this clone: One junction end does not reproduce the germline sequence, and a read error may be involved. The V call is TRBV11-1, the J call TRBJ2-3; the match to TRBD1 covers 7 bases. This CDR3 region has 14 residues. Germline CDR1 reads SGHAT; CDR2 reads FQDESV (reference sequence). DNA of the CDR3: TGTGCCAGCGGCTTAAGACAGGGTAGTTACACGCAGTATTTT. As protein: CASGLRQGSYTQYF.

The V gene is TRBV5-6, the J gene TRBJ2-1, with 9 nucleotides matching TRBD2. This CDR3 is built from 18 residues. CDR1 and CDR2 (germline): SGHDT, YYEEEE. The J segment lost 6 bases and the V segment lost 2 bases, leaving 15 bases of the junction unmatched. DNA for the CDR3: TGTGCCAGCAGCTTAATCCAGGTTGGCGGGAGGGCCTTCAATGAGCAGTTCTTC. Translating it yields CASSLIQVGGRAFNEQFF.

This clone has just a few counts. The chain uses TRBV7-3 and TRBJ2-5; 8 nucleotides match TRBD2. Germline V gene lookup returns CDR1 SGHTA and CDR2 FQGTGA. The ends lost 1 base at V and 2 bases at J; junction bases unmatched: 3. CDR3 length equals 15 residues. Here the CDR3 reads CASSLSGRWQETQYF. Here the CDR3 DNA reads TGTGCCAGCAGCTTAAGCGGGAGGTGGCAAGAGACCCAGTACTTC.